These T cell receptor beta chains were read from a single sample in a study of ipilimumab plus nivolumab after autologous stem cell transplantation. Assay: immunoSEQ multiplex PCR; the TCRdb copy retains only in-frame clones and omits some. The sample lists some 16,000 clones; 70% to 90% were seen once. Sequenced material: PBMCs, taken in a trial of ipilimumab plus nivolumab as post-transplant consolidation. These receptors were taken from a male donor with diffuse large B-cell lymphoma. Each CDR3 is given without its conserved first and last residue.

v_call,cdr3_aa
TRBV5-1,ASSLGTTYEQY
TRBV7-9,ASGIGAGRDQPQH
TRBV6-1,ASSVLSGFHSPLH
TRBV6-1,ATGGQAATNEKLF
TRBV4-3,ASSPEILRTNSPLH
TRBV2,ASKRGLANEKLF
TRBV28,ASSPPGGGSSYEQY
TRBV19,ASRDGSYEQY
TRBV13,ASSLIGSSGYT
TRBV7-3,ASSLESGFNEKLF
TRBV11-2,ASSFGRPWRSSGANVLT
TRBV2,ASSVPGKTEAF
TRBV7-9,ASSSAPKRHNEQF
TRBV30,AWRASGGVGSPLH
TRBV7-9,ASSLYWTGAIYEQY
TRBV19,ASLGQAHTEAF
TRBV18,ASSPEGAGSGYT
TRBV7-3,ASSPGTPATGELF
TRBV27,ASSLVRGSNQPQH
TRBV30,AWSVQENSPLH
TRBV6-1,ASTPGQVNSPLH
TRBV5-1,ASSLRLTGNTEAF
TRBV9,ASSATDRGWAQH
TRBV14,ASSQRASTGRPDTQY
TRBV6-4,ASLLGPLPGGQSNSPLH
TRBV6-6,ASSETGQGIF
TRBV9,ASSPTGLAGLAQY
TRBV7-9,ASSLVGTAGTQY
TRBV27,ASRKQGGRPEAF
TRBV10-3,AINLGQGGTEAF
TRBV9,ASSGTPSSYEQY
TRBV6-5,ASNQQGLGNSPLH
TRBV6-1,ATPIGYEQY
TRBV30,AWSGRGGETQY
TRBV7-2,ASDRDPTYEQY
TRBV28,ASSRQGAGYGYT
TRBV2,ASSETEIPTGRDYGYT
TRBV2,ASSPDRGKALPNQPQH
TRBV10-3,AISDSVRVTDTQY
TRBV2,ASKGDSNTEAF
TRBV7-2,ASSGGQGAENEQF